These 20 T cell receptor beta chains were sequenced from one sample in a study of OX40 agonist ivuxolimab in advanced cancers. Generated by immunoSEQ multiplex PCR, the TCRdb table keeps only in-frame clones and is missing some. Seen here are roughly 63,000 clones, about 89% observed once, and the top ten hold 2% to 2.5%. Sample: CD4+ or CD8+ T cells sorted from blood, taken in a trial of the OX40 agonist ivuxolimab. These receptors came from an adult with an advanced solid tumor such as melanoma, head and neck, liver or kidney cancer.

This clone was counted only a few times. This chain links TRBV5-4 with TRBJ2-5; 11 nucleotides align to TRBD2. Germline CDR1 and CDR2: SGHNT and YYREEE (reference sequence). The length of the CDR3 is 15 residues. V was clipped by 2 bases and J by 2 bases; unmatched bases: 2. In DNA form, the CDR3 reads TGTGCCAGCAGCTTACCTAGCGGGAGGCAAGAGACCCAGTACTTC. Residues: CASSLPSGRQETQYF.

Here the CDR3 reads CASSLLSGGVSTEAFF. CDR3 nucleotides: TGCGCCAGCAGCTTGTTATCGGGTGGGGTGAGCACTGAAGCTTTCTTT. This chain links TRBV5-1 with TRBJ1-1; D not resolved. Germline V CDR1 and CDR2: SGHRS, YFSETQ. V lost 1 base and J lost 4, with 17 bases in between. The CDR3 runs 16 residues.

This clone showed up just once. The J gene is TRBJ2-1, the V gene TRBV7-9; tentatively, D is TRBD1 or TRBD2 (7 bases each). V was trimmed by 1 base and J by 7 bases, leaving 14 bases between them. The CDR3 sequence is 15 residues long. Germline values: CDR1 SEHNR, CDR2 FQNEAQ (reference sequence). CDR3: CASSLERQGGNEQFF. The CDR3 nucleotides read TGTGCCAGCAGCTTAGAGCGGCAGGGGGGGAATGAGCAGTTCTTC.

This clone has just one count. This chain connects TRBV6-6 to TRBJ2-4; 9 bases are a match to TRBD2. The germline V gene has CDR1 MNHNY and CDR2 SVGAGI (reference sequence). V was pared by 7 bases and J by 5 bases, with 6 bases of the junction left unmatched. This CDR3 has 14 amino acids. The CDR3 DNA reads as TGTGCCAGCATTTCGGGACTAGCAGAAAACATTCAGTACTTC. Amino acid sequence: CASISGLAENIQYF.

This clone has just one count. CDR3 sequence: CASSSPSPYEQYF. CDR3 sequence (DNA): TGTGCCAGCAGTTCACCCAGCCCCTACGAGCAGTACTTC. The J gene is TRBJ2-7, the V gene TRBV6-5, with no clear D. This CDR3 is 13 amino acids long. CDR1 and CDR2 (germline): MNHEY, SVGAGI. Trimming took off 4 bases at V and 2 bases at J, with 9 bases between the two ends.

The chain recombines TRBV29-1 with TRBJ1-2; the D is unclear. V lost 6 bases to trimming and J lost 4 bases, with 9 bases between them. CDR3 length equals 11 residues. Germline lookup yields CDR1 SQVTM and CDR2 ANQGSEA. The CDR3 sequence: CSVGRGYGYTF. CDR3 coding DNA: TGCAGCGTAGGACGGGGCTATGGCTACACCTTC.

The V gene is TRBV5-5, the J gene TRBJ1-6; tentatively, D is TRBD1 (6 bases). In germline, CDR1 is SGHKS, CDR2 YYEKEE (reference sequence). Trimming cost V 3 bases and J 9 bases, with 16 bases left between them. The CDR3 consists of 15 residues. Here the CDR3 reads CASSSRGGLGSPLHF. The DNA of the CDR3 is TGTGCCAGCAGCTCGAGGGGGGGCTTGGGTTCACCCCTCCACTTT.

V and J are TRBV19 and TRBJ2-3; no clear D gene. Per the germline V gene, CDR1 is LNHDA and CDR2 is SQIVND (reference sequence). Trimming left V 2 bases short and J 0 bases short, with 9 bases between. The CDR3 is 15 amino acids. The CDR3 bases are TGTGCCAGTAGTATATTTCTGGGAAGCACAGATACGCAGTATTTT. This sequence encodes CASSIFLGSTDTQYF.

The chain links TRBV14 to TRBJ2-7; D is unresolved. In germline, CDR1 is SGHDN, CDR2 FVKESK. V was cut by 3 bases and J by 1 base, with 4 bases left in between. The CDR3 sequence is 12 residues long. The CDR3, as DNA: TGTGCCAGCAGCCATGGATCCTACGAGCAGTACTTC. This gives the protein CASSHGSYEQYF. The full variable domain, rest sourced from reference TRBV14 and TRBJ2-7, is EAGVTQFPSHSVIEKGQTVTLRCDPISGHDNLYWYRRVMGKEIKFLLHFVKESKQDESGMPNNRFLAERTGGTYSTLKVQPAELEDSGVYFCASSHGSYEQYFGPGTRLTVT.

The V gene is TRBV18, the J gene TRBJ2-3; D ambiguous. This CDR3 region has 14 residues. From germline, CDR1 is KGHSH and CDR2 LQKENI. V lost 3 bases, J lost 2 bases, and 9 bases lay in between. The CDR3 sequence: CASSPARNTDTQYF. The CDR3 DNA sequence: TGTGCCAGCTCACCGGCACGAAACACAGATACGCAGTATTTT. The full variable domain, in which reference TRBV18 and TRBJ2-3 provide the parts outside the CDR3, is NAGVMQNPRHLVRRRGQEARLRCSPMKGHSHVYWYRQLPEEGLKFMVYLQKENIIDESGMPKERFSAEFPKEGPSILRIQQVVRGDSAAYFCASSPARNTDTQYFGPGTRLTVL.

V usage is TRBV5-1 and J usage is TRBJ2-1; D uncertain. This CDR3 has 15 residues. CDR1 is SGHRS, CDR2 YFSETQ, per germline. Trimming stripped 2 bases from V and 2 bases from J, with 11 bases between. CDR3 sequence reads: CASSFSLATYNEQFF. The CDR3 DNA is TGCGCCAGCAGCTTCTCCTTGGCTACCTACAATGAGCAGTTCTTC.

This chain uses TRBV4-2 with TRBJ1-1; D gene uncertain. The CDR3 totals 15 residues. V lost 2 bases and J lost 3, with 13 bases in between. Germline V lookup: CDR1 LGHNA, CDR2 YNFKEQ. The CDR3 loop is CASSQPPGSDTEAFF. DNA for the CDR3: TGTGCCAGCAGCCAACCTCCGGGGTCTGACACTGAAGCTTTCTTT.

The V gene is TRBV4-2, the J gene TRBJ2-3; no clear D gene. The CDR3 consists of 15 residues. V was cut by 0 bases and J by 2 bases, with 9 bases left in between. Germline V CDR1 and CDR2: LGHNA, YNFKEQ. CDR3 nucleotide sequence: TGTGCCAGCAGCCAAGAACTCTCCCACACAGATACGCAGTATTTT. This translates into CASSQELSHTDTQYF.

The J gene is TRBJ2-2, the V gene TRBV5-6, with D uncertain. Per the germline V gene, CDR1 is SGHDT and CDR2 is YYEEEE. V dropped 5 bases and J dropped 7 bases, with 9 bases sitting between them. The CDR3 spans 12 residues. The DNA for the CDR3 is TGTGCCAGCAGTCTAGGTAGCGGGGAGCTGTTTTTT. Its translation is CASSLGSGELFF.

This chain links TRBV2 with TRBJ1-6; D unresolved. This CDR3 has 14 residues. From germline, CDR1 is SNHLY and CDR2 FYNNEI. V gave up 4 bases and J gave up 0 bases, with 4 bases separating them. The CDR3 bases are TGTGCCAGCAGTGTGGCCTCCTATAATTCACCCCTCCACTTT. It specifies CASSVASYNSPLHF. Complete variable domain (other parts from reference TRBV2 and TRBJ1-6): EPEVTQTPSHQVTQMGQEVILRCVPISNHLYFYWYRQILGQKVEFLVSFYNNEISEKSEIFDDQFSVERPDGSNFTLKIRSTKLEDSAMYFCASSVASYNSPLHFGNGTRLTVT.

The V and J genes are TRBV28 and TRBJ1-5; D is unresolved. The CDR3 has 13 residues. V was shortened by 6 bases and J by 4 bases, with 10 bases between the two germline ends. In germline, CDR1 is MDHEN, CDR2 SYDVKM. CDR3 nucleotides: TGTGCCAGCAGGCTGCAAGGGAATCAGCCCCAGCATTTT. It is translated as CASRLQGNQPQHF.

The chain carries TRBV7-9 and TRBJ2-5, with a weak D call TRBD1 (6 bases). Germline CDR1 reads SEHNR; CDR2 reads FQNEAQ (reference sequence). The CDR3 is 16 residues long. V was trimmed by 7 bases and J by 4 bases, leaving 22 bases between them. CDR3 in DNA: TGTGCCAGCACCGTGGGGGCCAAGGTTTCCCTAGAGACCCAGTACTTC. Amino acids: CASTVGAKVSLETQYF.

J is TRBJ2-5 and V is TRBV28; maybe TRBD1 (6 bases). This CDR3 contains 16 residues. V was cut by 2 bases and J by 4 bases, with 17 bases left in between. Germline V gene sequence: CDR1 MDHEN, CDR2 SYDVKM. Here the CDR3 DNA reads TGTGCCAGCAGTTTACTGCCGGCAGGGGCGCGAGAGACCCAGTACTTC. Translation gives CASSLLPAGARETQYF.

J is TRBJ2-5 and V is TRBV19; no definite D call. The J call may be mistaken, given a closer DNA end match to TRBJ2-7. The CDR3 is 14 residues long. In germline, CDR1 is LNHDA, CDR2 SQIVND (reference sequence). CDR3 residues: CASSMTLRDYEQYF. The CDR3 coding sequence is TGTGCCAGTAGTATGACATTAAGGGACTACGAGCAGTACTTC.

This clone showed up just once. The chain is built from TRBV4-1 and TRBJ2-1; weak D call: TRBD1 (5 bases). V was shortened by 1 base and J by 0 bases, with 10 bases between the two germline ends. Germline CDR1 MGHRA, CDR2 YSYEKL. There are 16 residues in the CDR3. Written as DNA, the CDR3 is TGCGCCAGCAGCCAAGTGGACATCCTCTCCTACAATGAGCAGTTCTTC. Residues: CASSQVDILSYNEQFF.